These T cell receptor beta chains were read from a single sample in a study of T cells in Graves' hyperthyroidism and ophthalmopathy. TCRdb ran MiXCR on the multiplex PCR reads and lists one entry per CDR3 protein. The sample lists hundreds of thousands of distinct CDR3 sequences; 12% to 15% were seen once. Material for sequencing was blood. The receptors were sampled from a woman younger than 30 with Graves' hyperthyroidism. Both conserved end residues are part of each CDR3. The order of the fields is J gene, clone size, CDR3 length, V gene, D gene, CDR3 protein, CDR3 DNA. The D gene is left open where the match is weak. Rows give clone size only sometimes, using once, few, many, or a class for an expanded clone.

j_gene: TRBJ1-4; abundance: NA; len: 15; v_gene: TRBV7-8; d_gene: NA; CDR3aa: CASSLARTDPEKLFF; CDR3nt: TGTGCCAGCAGCTTAGCTCGCACGGATCCAGAAAAACTGTTTTTT
j_gene: TRBJ2-7; abundance: NA; len: 18; v_gene: TRBV6-2/TRBV6-3; d_gene: TRBD1; CDR3aa: CASSHHPAAGGRLEEQYF; CDR3nt: TGTGCCAGCAGCCACCATCCGGCTGCAGGGGGCCGCCTCGAAGAGCAGTACTTC
j_gene: TRBJ2-6; abundance: NA; len: 18; v_gene: TRBV6-5; d_gene: NA; CDR3aa: CASSYPEIPSSGANVLTF; CDR3nt: TGTGCCAGCAGTTACCCAGAGATCCCCTCCTCGGGGGCCAACGTCCTGACTTTC
j_gene: TRBJ2-5; abundance: few; len: 16; v_gene: TRBV28; d_gene: TRBD2; CDR3aa: CASSLLTSGGRETQYF; CDR3nt: TGTGCCAGCAGTTTATTAACTAGCGGTGGCAGGGAGACCCAGTACTTC
j_gene: TRBJ2-3; abundance: NA; len: 14; v_gene: TRBV30; d_gene: TRBD2; CDR3aa: CAWSLLAGDDTQYF; CDR3nt: TGTGCCTGGAGTCTATTAGCGGGAGACGATACGCAGTATTTT
j_gene: TRBJ1-1; abundance: NA; len: 13; v_gene: TRBV6-5; d_gene: NA; CDR3aa: CASSYSLSTEAFF; CDR3nt: TGTGCCAGCAGTTACTCACTTTCCACTGAAGCTTTCTTT
j_gene: TRBJ1-2; abundance: NA; len: 14; v_gene: TRBV12-3/TRBV12-4; d_gene: NA; CDR3aa: CASSFSQLNYGYTF; CDR3nt: TGTGCCAGCAGTTTCTCGCAGCTTAACTATGGCTACACCTTC
j_gene: TRBJ2-3; abundance: many; len: 15; v_gene: TRBV12-3/TRBV12-4; d_gene: NA; CDR3aa: CASSRGWGSTDTQYF; CDR3nt: TGTGCCAGCAGCCGGGGATGGGGAAGCACAGATACGCAGTATTTT
j_gene: TRBJ2-2; abundance: few; len: 12; v_gene: TRBV28; d_gene: NA; CDR3aa: CASRVGGGELFF; CDR3nt: TGTGCCAGCAGAGTAGGGGGCGGGGAGCTGTTTTTT
j_gene: TRBJ2-3; abundance: NA; len: 13; v_gene: TRBV29-1; d_gene: TRBD2; CDR3aa: CSVRLAYTDTQYF; CDR3nt: TGCAGCGTTAGACTAGCATACACAGATACGCAGTATTTT
j_gene: TRBJ2-2; abundance: NA; len: 15; v_gene: TRBV27; d_gene: NA; CDR3aa: CASSYRAEDTGELFF; CDR3nt: TGTGCCAGCAGCTACAGGGCGGAGGACACCGGGGAGCTGTTTTTT
j_gene: TRBJ1-1; abundance: many; len: 16; v_gene: TRBV12-3/TRBV12-4; d_gene: TRBD1; CDR3aa: CASSSAPGQGGTEAFF; CDR3nt: TGTGCCAGCAGTTCCGCACCGGGACAGGGGGGCACTGAAGCTTTCTTT
j_gene: TRBJ1-1; abundance: NA; len: 14; v_gene: TRBV5-1; d_gene: NA; CDR3aa: CASSLGGVKAEAFF; CDR3nt: TGCGCCAGCAGCTTAGGGGGGGTGAAGGCTGAAGCTTTCTTT
j_gene: TRBJ1-3; abundance: many; len: 15; v_gene: TRBV7-2; d_gene: TRBD1; CDR3aa: CASSPKGASGNTIYF; CDR3nt: TGTGCCAGCAGTCCAAAGGGGGCTAGTGGAAACACCATATATTTT
j_gene: TRBJ2-7; abundance: few; len: 12; v_gene: TRBV14; d_gene: NA; CDR3aa: CASSHVYYEQYF; CDR3nt: TGTGCCAGCAGCCATGTATATTACGAGCAGTACTTC
j_gene: TRBJ2-7; abundance: NA; len: 15; v_gene: TRBV7-9; d_gene: NA; CDR3aa: CASSHRGGSTYEQYF; CDR3nt: TGTGCCAGCAGCCACCGGGGCGGGTCAACCTACGAGCAGTACTTC
j_gene: TRBJ2-1; abundance: few; len: 15; v_gene: TRBV7-2; d_gene: TRBD1; CDR3aa: CASSSRDRARNEQFF; CDR3nt: TGTGCCAGCAGCTCCCGGGACAGGGCGAGAAATGAGCAGTTCTTC
j_gene: TRBJ2-1; abundance: NA; len: 19; v_gene: TRBV4-1; d_gene: TRBD2; CDR3aa: CASSHPALAGGSSYNEQFF; CDR3nt: TGCGCCAGCAGCCACCCAGCTCTAGCGGGAGGGAGCTCCTACAATGAGCAGTTCTTC
j_gene: TRBJ2-5; abundance: NA; len: 14; v_gene: TRBV6-2/TRBV6-3; d_gene: NA; CDR3aa: CASSYSTLQETQYF; CDR3nt: TGTGCCAGCAGTTACTCCACCCTACAAGAGACCCAGTACTTC
j_gene: TRBJ2-1; abundance: few; len: 12; v_gene: TRBV28; d_gene: NA; CDR3aa: CASSLVGQEKFF; CDR3nt: TGTGCCAGCAGTCTCGTGGGGCAGGAAAAGTTCTTC
j_gene: TRBJ1-2; abundance: NA; len: 12; v_gene: TRBV29-1; d_gene: NA; CDR3aa: CSVGGENYGYTF; CDR3nt: TGCAGCGTTGGGGGGGAAAACTATGGCTACACCTTC
j_gene: TRBJ2-7; abundance: few; len: 11; v_gene: TRBV30; d_gene: NA; CDR3aa: CAWSVGHEQYF; CDR3nt: TGTGCCTGGAGTGTAGGCCACGAGCAGTACTTC
j_gene: TRBJ2-5; abundance: NA; len: 14; v_gene: TRBV12-3/TRBV12-4; d_gene: TRBD1; CDR3aa: CASSLRAGGETQYF; CDR3nt: TGTGCCAGCAGTTTGAGGGCAGGGGGAGAGACCCAGTACTTC
j_gene: TRBJ1-2; abundance: many; len: 15; v_gene: TRBV20-1; d_gene: NA; CDR3aa: CSARDWGSGFYGYTF; CDR3nt: TGCAGTGCTAGAGATTGGGGTTCAGGGTTCTATGGCTACACCTTC
j_gene: TRBJ1-5; abundance: once; len: 16; v_gene: TRBV19; d_gene: NA; CDR3aa: CASTQKGGLSNQPQHF; CDR3nt: TGTGCCAGTACCCAGAAGGGGGGGCTAAGCAATCAGCCCCAGCATTTT
j_gene: TRBJ2-1; abundance: NA; len: 17; v_gene: TRBV19; d_gene: NA; CDR3aa: CASSGPGKGLRGNEQFF; CDR3nt: TGTGCCAGTAGTGGGCCGGGTAAGGGACTCCGGGGGAATGAGCAGTTCTTC
j_gene: TRBJ2-1; abundance: NA; len: 16; v_gene: TRBV7-8; d_gene: TRBD2; CDR3aa: CASSSLSLTSSNEQFF; CDR3nt: TGTGCCAGCAGCTCTTTGTCCCTGACTAGCTCAAATGAGCAGTTCTTC
j_gene: TRBJ2-7; abundance: few; len: 14; v_gene: TRBV27; d_gene: TRBD1; CDR3aa: CASTETGGAYEQYF; CDR3nt: TGTGCCAGCACAGAGACAGGGGGCGCCTACGAGCAGTACTTC
j_gene: TRBJ2-2; abundance: few; len: 17; v_gene: TRBV4-3; d_gene: TRBD2; CDR3aa: CASSQEPGLGPTGELFF; CDR3nt: TGCGCCAGCAGCCAAGAACCGGGACTAGGGCCCACCGGGGAGCTGTTTTTT
j_gene: TRBJ2-6; abundance: many; len: 16; v_gene: TRBV9; d_gene: NA; CDR3aa: CASSVAGSIGANVLTF; CDR3nt: TGTGCCAGCAGCGTAGCCGGTTCTATTGGGGCCAACGTCCTGACTTTC
j_gene: TRBJ2-1; abundance: few; len: 13; v_gene: TRBV29-1; d_gene: TRBD1; CDR3aa: CSVGDGQGTGQFF; CDR3nt: TGCAGCGTTGGAGACGGACAGGGGACGGGGCAGTTCTTC
j_gene: TRBJ2-1; abundance: many; len: 14; v_gene: TRBV18; d_gene: NA; CDR3aa: CASSPPSGNNEQFF; CDR3nt: TGTGCCAGCTCACCACCTTCGGGAAACAATGAGCAGTTCTTC
j_gene: TRBJ2-7; abundance: many; len: 13; v_gene: TRBV29-1; d_gene: TRBD2; CDR3aa: CSARTSGYYEQYF; CDR3nt: TGCAGCGCTCGGACTAGCGGATACTACGAGCAGTACTTC
j_gene: TRBJ2-7; abundance: few; len: 14; v_gene: TRBV2; d_gene: TRBD1; CDR3aa: CASSESTGDYEQYF; CDR3nt: TGTGCCAGCAGTGAATCCACAGGGGACTACGAGCAGTACTTC
j_gene: TRBJ2-1; abundance: NA; len: 21; v_gene: TRBV16; d_gene: TRBD2; CDR3aa: CASSQWGLILAGETPRNEQFF; CDR3nt: TGTGCCAGCAGCCAATGGGGGTTGATATTAGCGGGAGAGACCCCCCGAAATGAGCAGTTCTTC
j_gene: TRBJ2-7; abundance: NA; len: 17; v_gene: TRBV20-1; d_gene: TRBD2; CDR3aa: CSAREGPWRREGHEQYF; CDR3nt: TGCAGTGCTAGAGAGGGGCCCTGGCGGCGGGAGGGTCACGAGCAGTACTTC
j_gene: TRBJ2-3; abundance: many; len: 16; v_gene: TRBV20-1; d_gene: NA; CDR3aa: CSARRKGLSSTDTQYF; CDR3nt: TGCAGTGCTAGAAGAAAGGGCCTATCAAGCACAGATACGCAGTATTTT
j_gene: TRBJ2-2; abundance: NA; len: 12; v_gene: TRBV6-1; d_gene: NA; CDR3aa: CASSTGPGELFF; CDR3nt: TGTGCCAGCAGTACAGGGCCCGGGGAGCTGTTTTTT
j_gene: TRBJ2-1; abundance: NA; len: 14; v_gene: TRBV9; d_gene: NA; CDR3aa: CASSGPGIVGEQFF; CDR3nt: TGTGCCAGCAGCGGTCCCGGGATTGTGGGTGAGCAGTTCTTC
j_gene: TRBJ2-6; abundance: NA; len: 17; v_gene: TRBV3-1; d_gene: NA; CDR3aa: CASSQEIWESGANVLTF; CDR3nt: TGTGCCAGCAGCCAAGAGATTTGGGAGTCTGGGGCCAACGTCCTGACTTTC
j_gene: TRBJ2-1; abundance: NA; len: 17; v_gene: TRBV7-8; d_gene: TRBD2; CDR3aa: CASSLARTSGRPGEQFF; CDR3nt: TGTGCCAGCAGCTTAGCGAGGACTAGCGGGAGACCAGGAGAGCAGTTCTTC
j_gene: TRBJ1-2; abundance: many; len: 14; v_gene: TRBV28; d_gene: NA; CDR3aa: CASSFPVMGYGYTF; CDR3nt: TGTGCCAGCAGTTTCCCGGTTATGGGCTATGGCTACACCTTC
j_gene: TRBJ2-5; abundance: NA; len: 15; v_gene: TRBV24-1; d_gene: TRBD2; CDR3aa: CATSVSSGREETQYF; CDR3nt: TGTGCCACCAGTGTATCAAGCGGGAGGGAAGAGACCCAGTACTTC
j_gene: TRBJ1-1; abundance: many; len: 14; v_gene: TRBV4-1; d_gene: NA; CDR3aa: CASSQGTGDTEAFF; CDR3nt: TGCGCCAGCAGCCAAGGGACTGGGGACACTGAAGCTTTCTTT
j_gene: TRBJ2-1; abundance: many; len: 17; v_gene: TRBV2; d_gene: TRBD1; CDR3aa: CASSEAPTGDSYNEQFF; CDR3nt: TGTGCCAGCAGTGAAGCCCCAACAGGGGACTCCTACAATGAGCAGTTCTTC
j_gene: TRBJ2-5; abundance: NA; len: 15; v_gene: TRBV2; d_gene: NA; CDR3aa: CASRMDGMEQETQYF; CDR3nt: TGTGCCAGCAGGATGGATGGGATGGAACAAGAGACCCAGTACTTC
j_gene: TRBJ2-7; abundance: many; len: 14; v_gene: TRBV2; d_gene: NA; CDR3aa: CASSEVGLPYEQYF; CDR3nt: TGTGCCAGCAGTGAAGTCGGACTGCCCTACGAGCAGTACTTC
j_gene: TRBJ2-7; abundance: many; len: 13; v_gene: TRBV20-1; d_gene: TRBD2; CDR3aa: CSALLAGADEQYF; CDR3nt: TGCAGTGCTTTACTAGCGGGAGCAGACGAGCAGTACTTC
j_gene: TRBJ1-2; abundance: many; len: 14; v_gene: TRBV30; d_gene: NA; CDR3aa: CAWSVQVFNYGYTF; CDR3nt: TGTGCCTGGAGTGTACAAGTCTTTAACTATGGCTACACCTTC
j_gene: TRBJ2-7; abundance: many; len: 17; v_gene: TRBV7-8; d_gene: NA; CDR3aa: CASSLAEGTASPYEQYF; CDR3nt: TGTGCCAGCAGCTTAGCGGAGGGGACTGCCTCCCCCTACGAGCAGTACTTC
j_gene: TRBJ1-5; abundance: many; len: 15; v_gene: TRBV19; d_gene: TRBD1; CDR3aa: CASSPWDRESQPQHF; CDR3nt: TGTGCCAGTAGTCCATGGGACAGGGAAAGTCAGCCCCAGCATTTT
j_gene: TRBJ1-5; abundance: many; len: 15; v_gene: TRBV6-1; d_gene: NA; CDR3aa: CASSLGVSGNQPQHF; CDR3nt: TGTGCCAGCAGTCTCGGGGTCAGTGGCAATCAGCCCCAGCATTTT
j_gene: TRBJ2-1; abundance: NA; len: 15; v_gene: TRBV4-1; d_gene: NA; CDR3aa: CATRNLASRANEQFF; CDR3nt: TGCGCCACCAGAAATTTAGCGAGTCGGGCCAATGAGCAGTTCTTC